This TCR beta chain was captured in a study of spatial heterogeneity in lung cancer. At the level of the study: The average count in raw reads for each unique TCR and UMI combination exceeded eight appearances.

TCRdb re-analysed the 5' RACE reads in MiXCR, keeping a single row per CDR3 protein. Of about 110,000 distinct CDR3 sequences listed, roughly 10% are singletons. Time point denoted: blood at routine non-recurrence follow-up after resection. The receptor's source is a female donor with early-stage non-small cell lung cancer. The source material was PBMCs, sampled at follow-up.

CDR3 DNA sequence: TGTGCCAGCAGCGCCTATACAGGGATCTCTGGAAACACCATATATTTT. It specifies CASSAYTGISGNTIYF. The chain employs TRBV9 and TRBJ1-3; D possibly corresponds to TRBD1 (6 bases). CDR3 length equals 16 residues. Trimming stripped 3 bases from V and 0 bases from J, with 13 bases between. Germline V gives CDR1 SGDLS, CDR2 YYNGEE.